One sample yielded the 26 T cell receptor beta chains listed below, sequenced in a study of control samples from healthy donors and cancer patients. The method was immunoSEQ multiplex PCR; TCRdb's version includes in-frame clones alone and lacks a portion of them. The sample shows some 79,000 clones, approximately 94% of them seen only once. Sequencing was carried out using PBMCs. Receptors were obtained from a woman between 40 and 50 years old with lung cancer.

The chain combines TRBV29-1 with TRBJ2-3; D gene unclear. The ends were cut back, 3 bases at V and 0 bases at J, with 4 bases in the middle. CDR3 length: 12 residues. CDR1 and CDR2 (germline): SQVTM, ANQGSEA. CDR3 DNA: TGCAGCGTTGAGATTAGCACAGATACGCAGTATTTT. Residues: CSVEISTDTQYF.

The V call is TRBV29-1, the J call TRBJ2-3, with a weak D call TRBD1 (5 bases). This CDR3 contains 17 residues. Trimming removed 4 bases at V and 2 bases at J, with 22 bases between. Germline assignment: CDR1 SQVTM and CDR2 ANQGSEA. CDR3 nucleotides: TGCAGCGTTGTCCTCTTGACAGTGACGCTTACCACAGATACGCAGTATTTT. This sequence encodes CSVVLLTVTLTTDTQYF.

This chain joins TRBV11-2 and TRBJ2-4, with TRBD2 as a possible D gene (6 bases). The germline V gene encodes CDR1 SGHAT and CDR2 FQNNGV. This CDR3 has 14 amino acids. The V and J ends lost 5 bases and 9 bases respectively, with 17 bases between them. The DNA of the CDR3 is TGTGCCAGCAGCCCGGATCTAGCGTTTGGCATTCAGTACTTC. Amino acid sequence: CASSPDLAFGIQYF.

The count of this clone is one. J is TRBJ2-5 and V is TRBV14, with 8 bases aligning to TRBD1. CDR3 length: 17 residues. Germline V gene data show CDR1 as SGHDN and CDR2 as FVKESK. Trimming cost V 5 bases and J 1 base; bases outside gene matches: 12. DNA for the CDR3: TGTGCCAGCAGCGACCGGGACAGGCCCCTCTTCCAAGAGACCCAGTACTTC. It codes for CASSDRDRPLFQETQYF.

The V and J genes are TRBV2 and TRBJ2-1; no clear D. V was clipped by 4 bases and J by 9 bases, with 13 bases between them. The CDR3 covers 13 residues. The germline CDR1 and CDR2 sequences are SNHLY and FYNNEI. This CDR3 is CASSGPLGPEQFF. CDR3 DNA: TGTGCCAGCAGTGGGCCCCTAGGGCCTGAGCAGTTCTTC.

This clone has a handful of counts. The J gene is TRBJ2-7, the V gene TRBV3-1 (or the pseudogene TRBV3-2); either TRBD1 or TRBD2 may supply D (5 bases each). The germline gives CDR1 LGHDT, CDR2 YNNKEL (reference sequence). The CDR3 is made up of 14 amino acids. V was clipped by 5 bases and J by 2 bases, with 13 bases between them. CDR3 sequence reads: CASSFSGATYEQYF. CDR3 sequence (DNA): TGTGCCAGCAGCTTTTCCGGGGCTACCTACGAGCAGTACTTC.

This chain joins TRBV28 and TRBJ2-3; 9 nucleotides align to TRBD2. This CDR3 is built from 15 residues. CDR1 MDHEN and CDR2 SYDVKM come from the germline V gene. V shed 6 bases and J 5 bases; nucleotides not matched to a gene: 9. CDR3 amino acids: CASSRAGGRRDTQYF. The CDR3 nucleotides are TGTGCCAGCAGCAGGGCGGGGGGGCGTAGAGATACGCAGTATTTT.

This CDR3 reads CASSSGAGTAYEQYF. The CDR3 nucleotides read TGTGCCAGCAGCTCGGGGGCAGGGACAGCCTACGAGCAGTACTTC. The V and J genes are TRBV7-2 and TRBJ2-7; TRBD1 is a possible D gene (7 bases). V was shortened by 4 bases and J by 2 bases, with 15 bases between the two germline ends. The CDR3 consists of 15 residues. CDR1 SGHTA and CDR2 FQGNSA come from the germline V gene.

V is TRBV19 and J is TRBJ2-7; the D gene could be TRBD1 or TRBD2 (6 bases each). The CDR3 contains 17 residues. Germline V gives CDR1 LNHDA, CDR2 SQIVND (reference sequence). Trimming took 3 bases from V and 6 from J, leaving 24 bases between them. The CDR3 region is CASSMRVPGAGLTEQYF. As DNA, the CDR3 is TGTGCCAGTAGTATGCGGGTTCCGGGGGCTGGATTGACCGAGCAGTACTTC.

The CDR3 nucleotides read TGCGCCAGCAGCCAAGTGCCGTGGAGGGGAGGCACCGGGGAGCTGTTTTTT. It translates to CASSQVPWRGGTGELFF. The J gene is TRBJ2-2, the V gene TRBV4-1; D may be TRBD2 (6 bases). The CDR3 is made up of 17 amino acids. Trimming took 1 base from V and 4 from J, leaving 16 bases between them. Germline V CDR1 and CDR2: MGHRA, YSYEKL.

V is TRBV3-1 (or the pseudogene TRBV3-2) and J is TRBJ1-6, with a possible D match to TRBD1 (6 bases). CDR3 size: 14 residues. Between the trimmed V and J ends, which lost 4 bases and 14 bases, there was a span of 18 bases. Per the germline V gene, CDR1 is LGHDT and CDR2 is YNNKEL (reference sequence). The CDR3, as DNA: TGTGCCAGCAGCCCGCTCTTGGGGGCGGATGCCCTCCACTTT. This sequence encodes CASSPLLGADALHF.

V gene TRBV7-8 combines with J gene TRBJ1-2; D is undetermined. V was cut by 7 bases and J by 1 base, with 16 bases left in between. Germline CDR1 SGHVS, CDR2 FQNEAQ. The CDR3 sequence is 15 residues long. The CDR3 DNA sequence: TGTGCCAGCACCCTATCAGCGACGGGTAACTATGGCTACACCTTC. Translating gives CASTLSATGNYGYTF. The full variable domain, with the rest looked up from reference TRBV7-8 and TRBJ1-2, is GAGVSQSPRYKVAKRGQDVALRCDPISGHVSLFWYQQALGQGPEFLTYFQNEAQLDKSGLPSDRFFAERPEGSVSTLKIQRTQQEDSAVYLCASTLSATGNYGYTFGSGTRLTVV.

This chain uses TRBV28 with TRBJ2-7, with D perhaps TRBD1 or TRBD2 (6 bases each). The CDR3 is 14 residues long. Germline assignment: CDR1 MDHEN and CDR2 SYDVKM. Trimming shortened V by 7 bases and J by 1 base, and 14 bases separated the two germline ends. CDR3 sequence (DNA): TGTGCCAGCACCTTTCCGGGGGCTTCCTACGAGCAGTACTTC. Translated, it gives CASTFPGASYEQYF.

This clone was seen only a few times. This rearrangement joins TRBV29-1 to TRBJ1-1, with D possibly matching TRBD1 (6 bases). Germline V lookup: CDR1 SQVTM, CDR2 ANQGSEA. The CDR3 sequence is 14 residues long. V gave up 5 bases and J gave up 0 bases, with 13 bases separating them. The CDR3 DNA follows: TGCAGCGTTATCGGGGGGCTGATGAACACTGAAGCTTTCTTT. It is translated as CSVIGGLMNTEAFF.

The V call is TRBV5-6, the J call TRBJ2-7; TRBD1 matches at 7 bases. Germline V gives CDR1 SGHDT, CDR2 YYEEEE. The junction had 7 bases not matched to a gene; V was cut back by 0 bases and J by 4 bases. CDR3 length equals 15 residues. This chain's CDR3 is CASSLADRVYYEQYF. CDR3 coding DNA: TGTGCCAGCAGCTTGGCAGACAGGGTATATTACGAGCAGTACTTC.

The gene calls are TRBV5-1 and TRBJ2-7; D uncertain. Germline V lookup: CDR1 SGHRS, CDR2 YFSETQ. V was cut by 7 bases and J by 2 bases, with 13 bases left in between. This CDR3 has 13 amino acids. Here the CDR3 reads CASQTGPPYEQYF. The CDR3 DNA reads TGCGCCAGCCAAACTGGGCCCCCCTACGAGCAGTACTTC.

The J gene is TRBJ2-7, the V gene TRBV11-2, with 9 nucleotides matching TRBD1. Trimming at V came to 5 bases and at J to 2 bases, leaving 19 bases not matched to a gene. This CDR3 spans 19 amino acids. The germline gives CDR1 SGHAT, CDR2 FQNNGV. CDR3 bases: TGTGCCAGCAGCCCCGGGGCGGGACAGGGCCGTTTCGTACCCTACGAGCAGTACTTC. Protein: CASSPGAGQGRFVPYEQYF.

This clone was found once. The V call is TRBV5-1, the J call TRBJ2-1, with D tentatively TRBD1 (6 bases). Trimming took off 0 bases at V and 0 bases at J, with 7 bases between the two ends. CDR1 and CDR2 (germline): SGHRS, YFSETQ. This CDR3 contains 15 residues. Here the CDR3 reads CASSLGQDSYNEQFF. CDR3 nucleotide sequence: TGCGCCAGCAGCTTGGGACAGGACTCCTACAATGAGCAGTTCTTC.

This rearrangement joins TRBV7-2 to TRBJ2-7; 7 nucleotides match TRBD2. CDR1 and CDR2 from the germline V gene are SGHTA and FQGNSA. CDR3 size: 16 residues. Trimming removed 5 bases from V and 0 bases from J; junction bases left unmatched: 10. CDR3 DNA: TGTGCCAGCAGCCGGCGGGGCGGGGGATCCTCCTACGAGCAGTACTTC. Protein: CASSRRGGGSSYEQYF.

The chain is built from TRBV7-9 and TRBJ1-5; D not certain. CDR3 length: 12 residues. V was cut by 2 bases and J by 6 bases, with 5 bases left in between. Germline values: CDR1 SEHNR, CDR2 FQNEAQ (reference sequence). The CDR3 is CASSLTGQPQHF. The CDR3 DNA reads TGTGCCAGCAGCTTAACGGGTCAGCCCCAGCATTTT.

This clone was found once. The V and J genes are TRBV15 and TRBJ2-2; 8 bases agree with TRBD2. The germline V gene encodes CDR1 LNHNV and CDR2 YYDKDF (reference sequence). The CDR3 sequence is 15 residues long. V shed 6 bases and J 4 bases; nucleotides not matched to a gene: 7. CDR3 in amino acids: CATRSAGVSTGELFF. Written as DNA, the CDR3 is TGTGCCACCAGATCAGCGGGGGTGAGCACCGGGGAGCTGTTTTTT.

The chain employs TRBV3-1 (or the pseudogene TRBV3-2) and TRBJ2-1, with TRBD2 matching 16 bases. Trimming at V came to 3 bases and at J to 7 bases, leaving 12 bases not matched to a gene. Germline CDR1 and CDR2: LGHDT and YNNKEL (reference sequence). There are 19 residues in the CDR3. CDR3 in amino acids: CASSHFLPGTSGGENEQFF. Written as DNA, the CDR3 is TGTGCCAGCAGCCACTTCCTCCCCGGGACTAGCGGGGGGGAGAATGAGCAGTTCTTC.

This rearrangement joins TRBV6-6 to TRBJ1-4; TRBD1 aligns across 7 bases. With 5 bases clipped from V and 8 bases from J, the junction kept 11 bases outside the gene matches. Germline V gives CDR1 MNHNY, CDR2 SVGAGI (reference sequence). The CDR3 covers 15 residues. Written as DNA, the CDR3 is TGTGCCAGCAGTGACCATGGGACAGCCGGGGAAAAACTGTTTTTT. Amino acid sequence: CASSDHGTAGEKLFF.

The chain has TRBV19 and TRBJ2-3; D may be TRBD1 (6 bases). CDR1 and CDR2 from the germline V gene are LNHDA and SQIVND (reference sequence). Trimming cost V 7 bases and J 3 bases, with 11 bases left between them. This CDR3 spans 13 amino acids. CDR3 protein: CASIRGGTDTQYF. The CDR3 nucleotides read TGTGCCAGTATCAGGGGTGGTACAGATACGCAGTATTTT.

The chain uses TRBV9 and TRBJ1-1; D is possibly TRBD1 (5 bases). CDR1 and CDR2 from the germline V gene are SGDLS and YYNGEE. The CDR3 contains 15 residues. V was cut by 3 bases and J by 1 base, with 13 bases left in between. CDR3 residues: CASSGGALGNTEAFF. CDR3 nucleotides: TGTGCCAGCAGCGGAGGGGCCCTGGGGAACACTGAAGCTTTCTTT.

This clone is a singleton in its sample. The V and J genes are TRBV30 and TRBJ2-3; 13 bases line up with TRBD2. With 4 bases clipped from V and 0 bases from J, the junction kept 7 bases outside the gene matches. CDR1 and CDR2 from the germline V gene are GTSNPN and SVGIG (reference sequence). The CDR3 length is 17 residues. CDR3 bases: TGTGCCTGGAATCATGGACTAGCGGGGGATAGCACAGATACGCAGTATTTT. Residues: CAWNHGLAGDSTDTQYF.